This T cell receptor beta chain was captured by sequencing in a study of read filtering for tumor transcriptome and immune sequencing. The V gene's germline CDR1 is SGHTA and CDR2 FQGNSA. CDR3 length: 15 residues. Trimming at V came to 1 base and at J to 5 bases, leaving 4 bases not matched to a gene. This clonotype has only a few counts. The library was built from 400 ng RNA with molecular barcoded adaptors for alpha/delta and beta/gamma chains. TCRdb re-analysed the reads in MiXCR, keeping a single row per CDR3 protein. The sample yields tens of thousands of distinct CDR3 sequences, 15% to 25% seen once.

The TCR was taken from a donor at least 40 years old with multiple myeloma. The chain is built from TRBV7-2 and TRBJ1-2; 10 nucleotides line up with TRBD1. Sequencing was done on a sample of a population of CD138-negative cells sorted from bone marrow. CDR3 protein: CASSLGGTGEYGYTF. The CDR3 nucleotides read TGTGCCAGCAGCTTAGGGGGGACAGGGGAATATGGCTACACCTTC.